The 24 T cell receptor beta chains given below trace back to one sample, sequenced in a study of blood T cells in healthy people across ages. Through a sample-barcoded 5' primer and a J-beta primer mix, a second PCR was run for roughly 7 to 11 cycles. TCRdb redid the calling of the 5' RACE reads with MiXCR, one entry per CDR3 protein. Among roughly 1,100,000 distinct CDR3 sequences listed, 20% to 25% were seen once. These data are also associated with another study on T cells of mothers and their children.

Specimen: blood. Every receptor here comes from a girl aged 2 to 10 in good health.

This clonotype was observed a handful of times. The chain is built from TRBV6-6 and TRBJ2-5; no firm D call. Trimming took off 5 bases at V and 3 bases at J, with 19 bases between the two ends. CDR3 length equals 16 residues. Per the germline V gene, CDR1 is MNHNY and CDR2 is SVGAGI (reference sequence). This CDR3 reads CASSTPSMSSEETQYF. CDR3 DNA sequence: TGTGCCAGCAGTACCCCTTCTATGAGCTCGGAAGAGACCCAGTACTTC.

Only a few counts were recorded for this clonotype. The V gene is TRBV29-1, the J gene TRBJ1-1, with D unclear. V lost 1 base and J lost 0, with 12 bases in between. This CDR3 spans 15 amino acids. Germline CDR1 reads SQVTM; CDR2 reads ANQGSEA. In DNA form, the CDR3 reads TGCAGCGTTGAAGTCCCGGCGGAGGTGAACACTGAAGCTTTCTTT. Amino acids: CSVEVPAEVNTEAFF.

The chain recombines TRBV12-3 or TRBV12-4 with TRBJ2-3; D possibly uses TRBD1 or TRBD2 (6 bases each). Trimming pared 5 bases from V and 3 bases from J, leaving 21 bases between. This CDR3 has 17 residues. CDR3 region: CASSPLGAGSGTDTQYF. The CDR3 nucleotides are TGTGCCAGCAGTCCATTGGGGGCGGGGAGTGGAACAGATACGCAGTATTTT.

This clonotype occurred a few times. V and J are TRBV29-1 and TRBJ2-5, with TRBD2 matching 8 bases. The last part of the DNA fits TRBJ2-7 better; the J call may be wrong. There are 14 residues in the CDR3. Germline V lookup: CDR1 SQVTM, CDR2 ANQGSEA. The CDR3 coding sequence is TGCAGCGTTCTGACCGGGACTAGGACCCACGAGCAGTACTTC. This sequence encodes CSVLTGTRTHEQYF.

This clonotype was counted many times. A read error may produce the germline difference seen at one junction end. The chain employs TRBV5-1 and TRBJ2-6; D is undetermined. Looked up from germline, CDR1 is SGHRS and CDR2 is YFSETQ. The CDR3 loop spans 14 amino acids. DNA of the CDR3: TGTGCCAGCAGCTTAGAAGGTGGGGCCAACGTCCTGACTTTC. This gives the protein CASSLEGGANVLTF. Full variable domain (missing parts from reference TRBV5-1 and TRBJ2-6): KAGVTQTPRYLIKTRGQQVTLSCSPISGHRSVSWYQQTPGQGLQFLFEYFSETQRNKGNFPGRFSGRQFSNSRSEMNVSTLELGDSALYLCASSLEGGANVLTFGAGSRLTVL.

The CDR3 spells CASSKEGHSSSYEQYF. As DNA, the CDR3 is TGTGCCAGCAGCAAAGAGGGACACAGTTCCTCCTACGAGCAGTACTTC. The V call is TRBV21-1, the J call TRBJ2-5; TRBD1, as called in the table, went unchecked against the DNA. The J call may be faulty, since TRBJ2-7 better matches the DNA end. TRBV21-1 constitutes a pseudogene. This CDR3 region has 16 residues.

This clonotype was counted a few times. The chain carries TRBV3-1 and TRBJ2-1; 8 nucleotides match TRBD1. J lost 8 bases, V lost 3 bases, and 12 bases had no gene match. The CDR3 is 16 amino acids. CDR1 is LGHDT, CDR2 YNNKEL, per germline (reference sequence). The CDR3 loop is CASSHYRGQVIDEQFF. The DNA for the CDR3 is TGTGCCAGCAGCCATTATCGGGGACAGGTTATCGATGAGCAGTTCTTC.

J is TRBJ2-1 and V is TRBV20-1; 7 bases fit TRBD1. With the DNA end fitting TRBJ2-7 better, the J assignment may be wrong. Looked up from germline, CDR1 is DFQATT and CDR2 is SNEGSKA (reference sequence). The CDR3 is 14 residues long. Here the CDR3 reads CSAREKGQPYEQYF. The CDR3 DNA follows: TGCAGTGCTAGAGAAAAGGGACAGCCCTACGAGCAGTACTTC.

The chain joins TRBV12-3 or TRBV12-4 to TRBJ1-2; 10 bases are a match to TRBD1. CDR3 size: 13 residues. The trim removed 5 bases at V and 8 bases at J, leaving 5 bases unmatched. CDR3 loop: CASSRQGARGYTF. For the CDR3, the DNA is TGTGCCAGCAGTCGACAGGGGGCACGGGGCTACACCTTC.

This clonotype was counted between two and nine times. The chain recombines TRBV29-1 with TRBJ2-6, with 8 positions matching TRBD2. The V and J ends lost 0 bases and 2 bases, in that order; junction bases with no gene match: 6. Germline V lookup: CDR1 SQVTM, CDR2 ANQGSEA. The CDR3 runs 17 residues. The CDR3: CSVEDGTRIPGANVLTF. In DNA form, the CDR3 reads TGCAGCGTTGAAGATGGGACTAGAATCCCTGGGGCCAACGTCCTGACTTTC.

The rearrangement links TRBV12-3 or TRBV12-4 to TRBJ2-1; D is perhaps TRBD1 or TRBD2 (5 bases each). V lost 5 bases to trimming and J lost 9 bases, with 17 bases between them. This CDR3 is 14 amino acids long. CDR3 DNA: TGTGCCAGCAGTCCCGGGACCCGTGGGGGTGAGCAGTTCTTC. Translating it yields CASSPGTRGGEQFF.

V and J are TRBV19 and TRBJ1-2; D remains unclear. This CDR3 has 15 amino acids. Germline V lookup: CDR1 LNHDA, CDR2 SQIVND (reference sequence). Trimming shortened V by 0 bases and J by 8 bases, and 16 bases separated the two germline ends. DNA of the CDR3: TGTGCCAGTAGTATAGATCGAGGCAGGCTATCCGGCTACACCTTC. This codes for CASSIDRGRLSGYTF.

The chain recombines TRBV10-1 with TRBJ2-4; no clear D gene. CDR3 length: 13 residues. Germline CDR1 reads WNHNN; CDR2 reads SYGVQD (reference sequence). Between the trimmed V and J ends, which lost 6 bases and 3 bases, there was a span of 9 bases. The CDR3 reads CASSQKGKNIQYF. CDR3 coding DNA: TGCGCCAGCAGCCAAAAGGGCAAAAACATTCAGTACTTC.

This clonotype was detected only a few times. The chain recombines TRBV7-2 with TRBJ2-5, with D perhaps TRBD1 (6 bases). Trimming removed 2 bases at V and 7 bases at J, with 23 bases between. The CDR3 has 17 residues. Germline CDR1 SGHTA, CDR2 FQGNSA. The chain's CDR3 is CASSLRTGLRIGGTQYF. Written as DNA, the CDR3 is TGTGCCAGCAGCTTAAGAACAGGGCTCCGGATTGGGGGGACCCAGTACTTC.

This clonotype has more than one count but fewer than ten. CDR3 nucleotide sequence: TGCGCCAGCAGCCAAGATGCGCTCGGGGTGGGTGAGCAGTACTTC. Translating it yields CASSQDALGVGEQYF. The genes are TRBV4-3 and TRBJ2-7; possible D gene TRBD2, 5 bases. Germline CDR1 reads LGHNA; CDR2 reads YSLEER. Trimming pared 0 bases from V and 7 bases from J, leaving 16 bases between. CDR3 length: 15 residues.

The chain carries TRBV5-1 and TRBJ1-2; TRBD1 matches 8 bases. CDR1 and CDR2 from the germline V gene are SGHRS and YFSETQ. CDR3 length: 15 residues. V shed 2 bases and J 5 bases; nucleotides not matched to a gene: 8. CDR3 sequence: CASSFIQGDRYGYTF. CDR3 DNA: TGCGCCAGCAGCTTTATACAGGGGGATCGGTATGGCTACACCTTC.

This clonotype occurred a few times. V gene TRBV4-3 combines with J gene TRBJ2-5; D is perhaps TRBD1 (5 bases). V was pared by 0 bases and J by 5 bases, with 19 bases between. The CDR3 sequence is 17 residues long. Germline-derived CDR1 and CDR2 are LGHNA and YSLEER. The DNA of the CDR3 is TGCGCCAGCAGCCAAGATGCAATAGGGGCGCGGCGGGAGACCCAGTACTTC. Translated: CASSQDAIGARRETQYF.

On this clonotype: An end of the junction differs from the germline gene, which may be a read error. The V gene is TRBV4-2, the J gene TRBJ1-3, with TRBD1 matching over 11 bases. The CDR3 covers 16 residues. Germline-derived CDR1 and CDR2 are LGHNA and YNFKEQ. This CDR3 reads CAGSLGQGAAGNTIYF. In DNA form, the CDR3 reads TGTGCCGGCAGCCTAGGACAGGGGGCAGCGGGAAACACCATATATTTT.

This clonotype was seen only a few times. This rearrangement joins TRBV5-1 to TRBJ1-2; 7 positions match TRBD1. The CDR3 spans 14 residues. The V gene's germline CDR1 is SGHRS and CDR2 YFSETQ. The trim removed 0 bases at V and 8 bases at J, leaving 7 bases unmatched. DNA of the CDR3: TGCGCCAGCAGCTTGGATACGGGACAGCCCGGCTACACCTTC. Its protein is CASSLDTGQPGYTF.

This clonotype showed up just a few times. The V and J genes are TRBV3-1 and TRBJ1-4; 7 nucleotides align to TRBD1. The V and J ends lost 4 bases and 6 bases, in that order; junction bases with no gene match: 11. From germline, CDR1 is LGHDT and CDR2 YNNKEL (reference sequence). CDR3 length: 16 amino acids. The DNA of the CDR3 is TGTGCCAGCAGCCGTGACCTCAGGGGGATCGATGAAAAACTGTTTTTT. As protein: CASSRDLRGIDEKLFF.

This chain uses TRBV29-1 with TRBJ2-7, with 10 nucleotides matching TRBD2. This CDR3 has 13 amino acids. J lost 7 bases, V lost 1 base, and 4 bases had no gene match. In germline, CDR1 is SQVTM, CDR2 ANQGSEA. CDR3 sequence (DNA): TGCAGCGTTGAAGGGACTAGCGGCTGGGAGCAGTACTTC. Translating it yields CSVEGTSGWEQYF.

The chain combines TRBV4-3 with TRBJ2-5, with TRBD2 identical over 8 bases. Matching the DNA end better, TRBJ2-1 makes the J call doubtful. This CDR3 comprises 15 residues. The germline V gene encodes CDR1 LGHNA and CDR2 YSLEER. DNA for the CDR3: TGCGCCAGCAGCCAAACCGGACTAGCAGACAATGAGCAGTTCTTC. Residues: CASSQTGLADNEQFF.

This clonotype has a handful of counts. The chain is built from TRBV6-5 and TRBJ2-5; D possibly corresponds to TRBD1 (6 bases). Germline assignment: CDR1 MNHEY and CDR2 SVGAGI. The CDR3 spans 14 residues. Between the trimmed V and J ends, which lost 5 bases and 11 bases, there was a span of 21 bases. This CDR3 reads CASSETGTNYGQYF. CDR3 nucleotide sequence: TGTGCCAGCAGTGAGACCGGGACAAACTACGGGCAGTACTTC.

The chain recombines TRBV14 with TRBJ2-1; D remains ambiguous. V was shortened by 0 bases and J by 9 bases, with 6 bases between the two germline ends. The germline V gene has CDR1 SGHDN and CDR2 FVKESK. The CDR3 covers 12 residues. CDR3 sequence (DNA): TGTGCCAGCAGCCAAGAACCCGGTGAGCAGTTCTTC. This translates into CASSQEPGEQFF.